Presented here are 2 T cell receptor beta chains from one specimen sequenced in a study of blood T cell repertoires in COVID-19. Using immunoSEQ multiplex PCR, the repertoire was profiled, and TCRdb retains in-frame clones only, with some absent. The sample has about 190,000 clones, more than 65% seen once. The material sequenced was peripheral blood. Receptors originate from a woman over 75 with active or convalescent COVID-19.

The V gene is TRBV28, the J gene TRBJ1-5; perhaps TRBD1 as D (6 bases). Trimming took 10 bases from V and 4 from J, leaving 17 bases between them. The CDR3 length is 14 residues. Germline V lookup: CDR1 MDHEN, CDR2 SYDVKM. The CDR3 reads CAIDRGGLNQPQHF. CDR3 coding DNA: TGTGCCATCGACCGGGGGGGGCTGAATCAGCCCCAGCATTTT. The full variable domain, with the rest looked up from reference TRBV28 and TRBJ1-5, is DVKVTQSSRYLVKRTGEKVFLECVQDMDHENMFWYRQDPGLGLRLIYFSYDVKMKEKGDIPEGYSVSREKKERFSLILESASTNQTSMYLCAIDRGGLNQPQHFGDGTRLSIL.

This chain joins TRBV6-6 and TRBJ1-2; 7 nucleotides agree with TRBD1. Per germline, CDR1 MNHNY and CDR2 SVGAGI (reference sequence). CDR3 size: 14 residues. With V trimmed by 7 bases and J by 8 bases, 13 bases remained unmatched. As DNA, the CDR3 is TGTGCCAGCACAAGGACAGGAGCGTATCAGGGCTACACCTTC. Protein sequence: CASTRTGAYQGYTF.